Included here is one T cell receptor (beta chain) sequence, with context. The target antigen is unknown. The source of the sample is a study of cytomegalovirus exposure and HLA in healthy donors. Primers included in the PCR were 60 Vbeta and 13 Jbeta primers. The protocol was immunoSEQ multiplex PCR, while the TCRdb copy is restricted to in-frame clones and leaves out a portion. The data show more than 85,000 clones, with around 80% seen just once and more than 0.95% held by the top ten. General observations from the study: Researchers reported in a later analysis that a missense DCLRE1C variant was tied to TCR beta V- and J-gene trimming.

Germline CDR1 SGHRS, CDR2 YFSETQ. V lost 4 bases and J lost 2; bases outside the gene matches: 5. CDR3 length equals 14 residues. Each of the donors was a healthy bone marrow donor. The chain carries TRBV5-1 and TRBJ2-7; TRBD1 matches at 8 bases. Input material: PBMCs. The source of this sequence is a woman aged 18-29 years in good health and CMV-seronegative. The CDR3 DNA is TGCGCCAGCAGCCGGACAGGGTGGGCCTACGAGCAGTACTTC. Translation: CASSRTGWAYEQYF.